The clone carrying this TCR beta chain occurred a few times. Its antigen remains unknown. Trimming shortened V by 5 bases and J by 1 base, and 11 bases separated the two germline ends. This CDR3 is built from 15 residues. Germline lookup yields CDR1 SNHLY and CDR2 FYNNEI. The PCR ran on 60 Vbeta and 13 Jbeta primers. The data were produced by immunoSEQ multiplex PCR, yet TCRdb's version contains in-frame clones alone and is incomplete. The sample lists about 200,000 clones, 10% to 15% occurring once. Donors sampled were nominally healthy, though unrecorded immune exposures were likely. The data were taken from a study of cytomegalovirus exposure and HLA in healthy donors. Study observations and caveats: A later analysis by the authors found several of the most significant clusters apparently linked to common viral pathogens. In a later analysis, V- and J-gene trimming of beta chains associated with a DCLRE1C missense variant, replicated independently. A later analysis revealed that TCR association rates differed between HLA loci, peaking at DRB1 and bottoming out at HLA-C.

V and J are TRBV2 and TRBJ2-2; a possible D gene is TRBD1 (6 bases). The material sequenced was PBMCs. The source is a man aged 50 to 60 in good health and CMV-seropositive. As DNA, the CDR3 is TGTGCCAGCAGTCTAGGGACATTGAACACCGGGGAGCTGTTTTTT. It translates to CASSLGTLNTGELFF.